The 10 T cell receptor beta chains below were found in one sample sequenced in a study of PD-L1 blockade in urothelial cancer. Sequencing used immunoSEQ multiplex PCR; TCRdb keeps in-frame clones, though not all of them. The sample has about 40,000 clones, over 65% seen once. The source material was PBMCs, sampled around atezolizumab (anti-PD-L1) treatment. These receptors were collected from a man aged 60 to 75 with urothelial cancer.

V and J are TRBV6-1 and TRBJ1-1, with 8 nucleotides matching TRBD1. Trimming removed 11 bases from V and 6 bases from J; junction bases left unmatched: 11. The germline CDR1 and CDR2 sequences are MNHNS and SASEGT. This CDR3 has 13 residues. The DNA of the CDR3 is TGTGCCGTAAAACAGGGGGGGGCCGCTGAAGCTTTCTTT. Protein: CAVKQGGAAEAFF.

In its sample, this clone was seen a few times. The chain employs TRBV2 and TRBJ1-2; TRBD1 is a possible D gene (6 bases). Germline CDR1 reads SNHLY; CDR2 reads FYNNEI. Trimming pared 7 bases from V and 2 bases from J, leaving 11 bases between. The CDR3 loop spans 13 amino acids. The CDR3 bases are TGTGCCAGCATTTCGGACAGAAACTATGGCTACACCTTC. Residues: CASISDRNYGYTF.

As DNA, the CDR3 is TGTGCCAGCACTCCCGCCCCAGATTTTTATGGCTACACCTTC. Translated, it gives CASTPAPDFYGYTF. The rearrangement uses TRBV6-1 and TRBJ1-2; unclear D gene. The CDR3 spans 14 residues. The germline gives CDR1 MNHNS, CDR2 SASEGT. The germline V and J ends were trimmed by 7 bases and 5 bases, with 17 bases remaining between them.

The chain uses TRBV2 and TRBJ2-1, with D possibly TRBD1 on 5 matching bases. The V and J ends lost 4 bases and 9 bases respectively, with 16 bases between them. Germline lookup yields CDR1 SNHLY and CDR2 FYNNEI. The CDR3 is made up of 14 amino acids. The CDR3 nucleotides are TGTGCCAGCAGTGGTGGGGCCGGAACTGGTGAGCAGTTCTTC. It is translated as CASSGGAGTGEQFF. Full variable domain (outside the CDR3, taken from reference TRBV2 and TRBJ2-1): EPEVTQTPSHQVTQMGQEVILRCVPISNHLYFYWYRQILGQKVEFLVSFYNNEISEKSEIFDDQFSVERPDGSNFTLKIRSTKLEDSAMYFCASSGGAGTGEQFFGPGTRLTVL.

The chain recombines TRBV13 with TRBJ2-7; the match to TRBD2 covers 9 bases. This CDR3 has 15 residues. Germline V CDR1 and CDR2: PRHDT, FYEKMQ (reference sequence). After removal of 8 bases from V and 3 bases from J, the junction contained 11 bases not matched to a gene. CDR3 sequence reads: CASSRRGGASYEQYF. The CDR3 DNA sequence: TGTGCCAGCTCACGTCGCGGGGGGGCGAGCTACGAGCAGTACTTC.

With respect to this clone: One end of the junction is discordant with germline, which a read error may explain. The chain links TRBV28 to TRBJ1-1, with D unclear. The germline V gene encodes CDR1 MDHEN and CDR2 SYDVKM. The CDR3 sequence is 13 residues long. The CDR3 coding sequence is TGTGTCAGCAAAATAGCGGGGTGGACTGAAGCTTTCTTT. Translating it yields CVSKIAGWTEAFF.

This clone was seen more than once but under ten times. V gene TRBV25-1 combines with J gene TRBJ2-1; perhaps TRBD2 as D (5 bases). The length of the CDR3 is 14 residues. Trimming left V 4 bases short and J 3 bases short, with 10 bases between. Per germline, CDR1 MGHDK and CDR2 SYGVNS. CDR3 DNA: TGTGCCAGCAGTGTCTACCGGGACTACAATGAGCAGTTCTTC. Encoded protein: CASSVYRDYNEQFF.

This clone has only a few counts. The gene calls are TRBV5-6 and TRBJ1-2, with D hard to call. Per germline, CDR1 SGHDT and CDR2 YYEEEE. This CDR3 has 15 residues. Between the trimmed V and J ends, which lost 6 bases and 8 bases, there was a span of 23 bases. The CDR3 coding sequence is TGTGCCAGCACCCCAATTATTTCGATGGGGAGAGGCTACACCTTC. Residues: CASTPIISMGRGYTF.

The V gene is TRBV5-6, the J gene TRBJ2-6; 10 bases fit TRBD1. The CDR3 runs to 19 residues. Germline CDR1 SGHDT, CDR2 YYEEEE. J lost 4 bases, V lost 4 bases, and 14 bases had no gene match. The CDR3 sequence: CASSRGTGATLGGANVLTF. The CDR3 DNA reads as TGTGCCAGCAGCCGAGGGACAGGGGCTACCTTGGGGGGGGCCAACGTCCTGACTTTC.

V and J are TRBV11-3 and TRBJ2-7, with D perhaps TRBD2 (6 bases). Germline V gives CDR1 SGHNT, CDR2 YENEEA. The length of the CDR3 is 14 residues. The V and J ends lost 6 bases and 3 bases respectively, with 15 bases between them. CDR3 DNA: TGTGCCAGCAGTCAGGAGGGTGGCGACTACGAGCAGTACTTC. It is translated as CASSQEGGDYEQYF.